This TCR beta chain comes out of a study of cytomegalovirus exposure and HLA in healthy donors. The PCR made use of 60 Vbeta and 13 Jbeta primers. Using immunoSEQ multiplex PCR, the repertoire was profiled, and TCRdb retains in-frame clones only, with some absent. In the table there are around 88,000 clones, 78% of which are singletons. The germline V and J ends were trimmed by 3 bases and 1 base, with 14 bases remaining between them. Germline-derived CDR1 and CDR2 are SGHDT and YYEEEE. The CDR3 runs to 15 residues. While unrecorded immune exposures were likely, the donors were nominally healthy when sampled.

The origin of this receptor is a woman between 40 and 50 years old in good health and CMV-seropositive. What was sequenced was PBMCs. The V call is TRBV5-6, the J call TRBJ2-7, with D perhaps TRBD1 (6 bases). CDR3 sequence (DNA): TGTGCCAGCAGCTCGCCTGCTCAGGGGTCCTACGAGCAGTACTTC. Protein sequence: CASSSPAQGSYEQYF.